A single sample gave rise to the 32 T cell receptor beta chains below, sequenced in a study of CD8 T cells in Susac syndrome (dated by TCRdb to between 2018 and 2021). Library preparation was by the immunoSEQ multiplex PCR assay. RNA was extracted using the RNeasy kit, and about 0.5 to 1 ug of the RNA was reverse transcribed with random hexamers. TCRdb applied fastp at Q25 and MiXCR to the public reads, then kept only in-frame beta chains. Each CDR3 protein gets just one entry, which takes the most common genes and DNA from the rows behind it. Recorded for this sample are a few hundred thousand distinct CDR3 sequences; 65% to 90% of them occurred a single time. The ten largest account for roughly 0.22% of the sample. Specimen: CD8+ T cells from PBMCs. The receptor set was obtained from a human donor with multiple sclerosis.

The table lists this clonotype with a count of one. The chain recombines TRBV2 with TRBJ1-2; TRBD1 agrees at 7 bases. V was clipped by 7 bases and J by 0 bases; unmatched bases: 11. The CDR3 has 16 residues. Germline V CDR1 and CDR2: SNHLY, FYNNEI. The DNA of the CDR3 is TGTGCCAGCACCCAGAGGGGACAGAGACCTAACTATGGCTACACCTTC. Residues: CASTQRGQRPNYGYTF.

This clonotype was counted a single time. The germline gene is not matched at one end of the junction; a read error may be the cause. V gene TRBV6-6 combines with J gene TRBJ1-5; the D is unclear. CDR1 and CDR2 (germline): MNHNY, SVGAGI (reference sequence). The length of the CDR3 is 16 residues. The CDR3 sequence: CVSSPGLVGDDQPQHF. The CDR3 DNA reads as TGTGTCAGCAGTCCTGGTTTGGTAGGTGATGATCAGCCCCAGCATTTT.

The chain joins TRBV6-5 to TRBJ1-5; D ambiguous. The V end was cut by 0 bases, the J end by 5 bases, with 8 bases between. The germline CDR1 and CDR2 sequences are MNHEY and SVGAGI. The CDR3 is made up of 14 amino acids. CDR3 protein: CASSYSADHQPQHF. DNA of the CDR3: TGTGCCAGCAGTTACTCGGCAGACCATCAGCCCCAGCATTTT.

The chain joins TRBV7-2 to TRBJ2-7; 7 bases match TRBD2. The germline CDR1 and CDR2 sequences are SGHTA and FQGNSA. The V gene end was trimmed by 1 base and the J gene end by 7 bases; junction bases not matched to a gene: 13. The CDR3 consists of 16 residues. In DNA, the CDR3 is TGTGCCAGCAGCTTAGGGAGCGGGATGGGGCGTTGGGAGCAGTACTTC. The encoded protein is CASSLGSGMGRWEQYF.

The chain's CDR3 is CASSFTPGSGELFF. CDR3 coding DNA: TGTGCCAGCAGCTTCACACCAGGGAGCGGGGAGCTGTTTTTT. The chain combines TRBV7-9 with TRBJ2-2, with D possibly being TRBD1 or TRBD2 (5 bases each). This CDR3 has 14 amino acids. V lost 3 bases and J lost 7, with 12 bases in between. Per the germline V gene, CDR1 is SEHNR and CDR2 is FQNEAQ (reference sequence). The full variable domain, in which reference TRBV7-9 and TRBJ2-2 provide the parts outside the CDR3, is DTGVSQNPRHKITKRGQNVTFRCDPISEHNRLYWYRQTLGQGPEFLTYFQNEAQLEKSRLLSDRFSAERPKGSFSTLEIQRTEQGDSAMYLCASSFTPGSGELFFGEGSRLTVL.

The chain carries TRBV24-1 and TRBJ1-5, with D perhaps TRBD1 (5 bases). CDR1 is KGHDR, CDR2 SFDVKD, per germline. CDR3 length equals 13 residues. V dropped 6 bases and J dropped 7 bases, with 12 bases sitting between them. The CDR3 loop reads CATSLRGGQPQHF. CDR3 in DNA: TGTGCCACCAGTTTAAGGGGAGGACAGCCCCAGCATTTT.

V usage is TRBV12-3 or TRBV12-4 and J usage is TRBJ2-1; 11 bases align to TRBD2. The CDR3 is 19 amino acids. The V segment lost 1 base and the J segment 0 bases; nucleotides outside the gene matches: 8. CDR3 residues: CASSLVPLAGGPSYNEQFF. CDR3 nucleotide sequence: TGTGCCAGCAGTTTAGTTCCCCTAGCGGGAGGCCCCTCCTACAATGAGCAGTTCTTC.

The rearrangement links TRBV2 to TRBJ2-3, with D tentatively TRBD2 (9 bases). The CDR3 is 17 residues long. Trimming cost V 3 bases and J 4 bases, with 20 bases left between them. The germline gives CDR1 SNHLY, CDR2 FYNNEI. CDR3 residues: CASSEEDRAGGPDTQYF. The CDR3 DNA is TGTGCCAGCAGTGAGGAGGACAGGGCGGGAGGGCCAGATACGCAGTATTTT.

This clonotype was detected once. This chain joins TRBV29-1 and TRBJ2-1; 8 bases fit TRBD2. Germline CDR1 SQVTM, CDR2 ANQGSEA. V trimming: 4 bases; J trimming: 7 bases; junction bases outside the gene matches: 6. The CDR3 contains 13 residues. CDR3 sequence reads: CSVGGSGENEQFF. The CDR3 nucleotides read TGCAGCGTTGGGGGTAGCGGGGAGAATGAGCAGTTCTTC.

This chain connects TRBV9 to TRBJ2-3, with a tentative D call TRBD2 (6 bases). CDR1 is SGDLS, CDR2 YYNGEE, per germline. V gave up 0 bases and J gave up 0 bases, with 14 bases separating them. CDR3 size: 17 residues. The CDR3 coding sequence is TGTGCCAGCAGCGTAGAAGGAGCGGGCCTCAGCACAGATACGCAGTATTTT. Translated: CASSVEGAGLSTDTQYF.

This clonotype was detected only a few times. The genes are TRBV6-2 or TRBV6-3 and TRBJ2-6; 8 nucleotides agree with TRBD1. The CDR3 spans 16 residues. Germline V gene lookup returns CDR1 MNHEY and CDR2 SVGEGT. V trimming: 7 bases; J trimming: 0 bases; junction bases outside the gene matches: 5. CDR3 in DNA: TGTGCCAGCACCCAAACAGGGGGCTCTGGGGCCAACGTCCTGACTTTC. Amino acids: CASTQTGGSGANVLTF.

V and J are TRBV7-2 and TRBJ2-3; possibly TRBD2 for D (5 bases). Germline CDR1 and CDR2: SGHTA and FQGNSA. Trimming left V 1 base short and J 2 bases short, with 13 bases between. This CDR3 spans 16 amino acids. The CDR3 DNA reads as TGTGCCAGCAGCTTAGAGGGAAGGGAGTACACAGATACGCAGTATTTT. It is translated as CASSLEGREYTDTQYF.

This clonotype was detected once. This chain links TRBV7-9 with TRBJ2-7; 12 nucleotides line up with TRBD1. V lost 3 bases to trimming and J lost 2 bases; unmatched junction nucleotides: 11. CDR1 is SEHNR and CDR2 is FQNEAQ in the germline V gene (reference sequence). This CDR3 contains 18 residues. As DNA, the CDR3 is TGTGCCAGCAGCTTTGGGACAGGGGGCGCAAGTGCGACCTACGAGCAGTACTTC. Amino acids: CASSFGTGGASATYEQYF.

The chain recombines TRBV29-1 with TRBJ1-2; 8 nucleotides agree with TRBD1. V was clipped by 4 bases and J by 0 bases; unmatched bases: 7. This CDR3 is 15 amino acids long. Germline V gene sequence: CDR1 SQVTM, CDR2 ANQGSEA. The CDR3 DNA sequence: TGCAGCGTTGCACCGATGGACAGGGCTAACTATGGCTACACCTTC. Translated: CSVAPMDRANYGYTF.

This clonotype was picked up a small number of times. The chain joins TRBV24-1 to TRBJ2-7; D may be TRBD1 (5 bases). Trimming removed 11 bases at V and 2 bases at J, with 15 bases between. The CDR3 runs to 13 residues. CDR1 KGHDR and CDR2 SFDVKD come from the germline V gene. The CDR3 here is CASTRRGPYEQYF. The CDR3 region has the DNA TGTGCCAGCACTCGTAGGGGTCCCTACGAGCAGTACTTC.

About this clonotype itself: The junction does not match germline at one end; this may be a read error. This sequence joins TRBV20-1 and TRBJ2-1, with TRBD1 as a possible D gene (7 bases). Per the germline V gene, CDR1 is DFQATT and CDR2 is SNEGSKA (reference sequence). CDR3 length: 10 residues. CDR3 in DNA: TGCAACCCAGGGGGGACCCCCGATTGCTTC. Translated: CNPGGTPDCF.

The chain carries TRBV7-3 and TRBJ1-1; unclear D gene. Trimming took 1 base from V and 7 from J, leaving 10 bases between them. Germline CDR1 reads SGHTA; CDR2 reads FQGTGA. The CDR3 runs to 13 residues. The CDR3 DNA reads as TGTGCCAGCAGCTTAATTTTGGCGGGTGAAGCTTTCTTT. Protein product: CASSLILAGEAFF. Full variable domain (remainder filled in from reference TRBV7-3 and TRBJ1-1): GAGVSQTPSNKVTEKGKYVELRCDPISGHTALYWYRQSLGQGPEFLIYFQGTGAADDSGLPNDRFFAVRPEGSVSTLKIQRTERGDSAVYLCASSLILAGEAFFGQGTRLTVV.

The chain uses TRBV29-1 and TRBJ2-7; 9 bases match TRBD1. With 6 bases clipped from V and 2 bases from J, the junction kept 5 bases outside the gene matches. Germline V gene data show CDR1 as SQVTM and CDR2 as ANQGSEA. The CDR3 consists of 13 residues. The CDR3 is CSVWTGATYEQYF. As DNA, the CDR3 is TGCAGCGTCTGGACAGGGGCCACCTACGAGCAGTACTTC.

The rearrangement uses TRBV20-1 and TRBJ1-3, with D possibly TRBD1 on 5 matching bases. The V and J ends lost 0 bases and 0 bases respectively, with 21 bases between them. Per germline, CDR1 DFQATT and CDR2 SNEGSKA (reference sequence). The CDR3 loop spans 19 amino acids. CDR3 nucleotides: TGCAGTGCTAGAGATCTCTTCGGTGGTGGAGGGGACTCTGGAAACACCATATATTTT. Translation gives CSARDLFGGGGDSGNTIYF.

V gene TRBV7-9 combines with J gene TRBJ2-1; D is possibly TRBD1 (6 bases). The CDR3 totals 18 residues. Per the germline V gene, CDR1 is SEHNR and CDR2 is FQNEAQ (reference sequence). Trimming removed 3 bases at V and 2 bases at J, with 20 bases between. CDR3 coding DNA: TGTGCCAGCAGCTTTAGTCAGGGCAGGGGCCTCGCCTACAATGAGCAGTTCTTC. Translated, it gives CASSFSQGRGLAYNEQFF.

V usage is TRBV5-1 and J usage is TRBJ1-3; D gene unclear. Germline V gives CDR1 SGHRS, CDR2 YFSETQ. The CDR3 runs to 13 residues. V was clipped by 3 bases and J by 4 bases, with 8 bases between them. CDR3 in DNA: TGCGCCAGCAGCTCGGTGGTAGGAAACACCATATATTTT. It codes for CASSSVVGNTIYF.

A few counts support this clonotype. V and J are TRBV7-6 and TRBJ2-3; D is unclear. Deletions cut 2 bases from V and 1 base from J, with 7 bases between. Germline lookup yields CDR1 SGHVS and CDR2 FNYEAQ. The CDR3 has 14 amino acids. CDR3 region: CASSLYGGTDTQYF. In DNA form, the CDR3 reads TGTGCCAGCAGCTTATATGGGGGCACAGATACGCAGTATTTT.

This chain uses TRBV6-5 with TRBJ2-7; TRBD2 matches at 9 bases. From germline, CDR1 is MNHEY and CDR2 SVGAGI. The CDR3 is 17 residues long. V shed 0 bases, J shed 3 bases, and the junction held 9 bases outside the gene matches. The CDR3: CASSYSLAGKAVYEQYF. As DNA, the CDR3 is TGTGCCAGCAGTTACTCGCTAGCGGGAAAGGCGGTCTACGAGCAGTACTTC.

The rearrangement links TRBV7-9 to TRBJ2-3; D ambiguous. Germline loops: CDR1 SEHNR, CDR2 FQNEAQ (reference sequence). The CDR3 runs 17 residues. Trimming removed 1 base at V and 0 bases at J, with 14 bases between. CDR3 residues: CASSLDIGVASTDTQYF. CDR3 DNA sequence: TGTGCCAGCAGCTTAGATATTGGGGTAGCTAGCACAGATACGCAGTATTTT.

The rearrangement uses TRBV5-1 and TRBJ2-2; 9 bases agree with TRBD2. The V gene end was trimmed by 1 base and the J gene end by 0 bases; junction bases not matched to a gene: 7. Germline loops: CDR1 SGHRS, CDR2 YFSETQ. The CDR3 spans 18 residues. The CDR3 loop is CASSLKGAGGPNTGELFF. The DNA of the CDR3 is TGCGCCAGCAGCTTGAAAGGCGCGGGAGGGCCGAACACCGGGGAGCTGTTTTTT.

V gene TRBV7-9 combines with J gene TRBJ1-5, with D possibly matching TRBD1 (5 bases). The V gene lost 4 bases and the J gene lost 3 bases, with 13 bases spanning the gap. Germline V CDR1 and CDR2: SEHNR, FQNEAQ (reference sequence). This CDR3 is 15 amino acids long. The CDR3 DNA is TGTGCCAGCAGCTCTGGGGGAGGAGTCAATCAGCCCCAGCATTTT. Translation gives CASSSGGGVNQPQHF.

The chain uses TRBV29-1 and TRBJ2-7; D could derive from TRBD1 or TRBD2 (6 bases each). This CDR3 has 12 residues. Germline CDR1 reads SQVTM; CDR2 reads ANQGSEA. V was trimmed by 4 bases and J by 3 bases, leaving 10 bases between them. CDR3 amino acids: CSVGEGGYEQYF. CDR3 DNA sequence: TGCAGCGTTGGCGAGGGGGGCTACGAGCAGTACTTC.

The V and J genes are TRBV11-2 and TRBJ2-7; D is uncertain. Trimming cost V 5 bases and J 1 base, with 15 bases left between them. Germline V gene data show CDR1 as SGHAT and CDR2 as FQNNGV. The CDR3 contains 15 residues. This CDR3 is CASSLRVQPSYEQYF. As DNA, the CDR3 is TGTGCCAGCAGCCTCCGGGTCCAACCTTCCTACGAGCAGTACTTC.

This clonotype appeared once. The chain links TRBV30 to TRBJ1-3, with no clear D. CDR1 and CDR2 (germline): GTSNPN, SVGIG (reference sequence). Trimming removed 0 bases at V and 1 base at J, with 4 bases between. The CDR3 is made up of 13 amino acids. The CDR3 region is CAWSVGSGNTIYF. The CDR3 bases are TGTGCCTGGAGTGTAGGGTCTGGAAACACCATATATTTT.

In this sample, this clonotype turned up once. CDR3 bases: TGTGCCAGCCGTACAGGGGGCTTGGGGAATGAGCAGTTCTTC. Protein product: CASRTGGLGNEQFF. The chain links TRBV28 to TRBJ2-1; TRBD1 matches at 9 bases. This CDR3 region has 14 residues. Germline lookup yields CDR1 MDHEN and CDR2 SYDVKM. The trim removed 8 bases at V and 7 bases at J, leaving 9 bases unmatched.

The chain combines TRBV4-3 with TRBJ2-3; TRBD2 aligns across 13 bases. This CDR3 region has 17 residues. Germline-derived CDR1 and CDR2 are LGHNA and YSLEER. Trimming at V came to 3 bases and at J to 4 bases, leaving 7 bases not matched to a gene. The DNA for the CDR3 is TGCGCCAGCAGCCATCTCCCCGGACTAGCGGGAGCAGATACGCAGTATTTT. Amino acids: CASSHLPGLAGADTQYF.

The rearrangement links TRBV7-9 to TRBJ2-1; TRBD2 matches at 8 bases. The CDR3 contains 15 residues. The V and J ends lost 1 base and 4 bases, in that order; junction bases with no gene match: 3. Germline V gene data show CDR1 as SEHNR and CDR2 as FQNEAQ (reference sequence). CDR3 in DNA: TGTGCCAGCAGCTTAGGTAGCGGGATGTACAATGAGCAGTTCTTC. Translated: CASSLGSGMYNEQFF.